The source of this T cell receptor (beta chain) is a study of a mutant IDH1 vaccine in newly diagnosed glioma. Time point here: week 35, safety follow-up. A 20-mer mutant IDH1 peptide at 300 ug was injected subcutaneously with topical imiquimod. This clone was picked up a small number of times. Its antigen is not identified. Germline lookup yields CDR1 KGHSH and CDR2 LQKENI. The CDR3 sequence is 12 residues long. Trimming shortened V by 3 bases and J by 5 bases, and 7 bases separated the two germline ends. Some clones are missing from TCRdb's copy, which holds only in-frame ones; the method was immunoSEQ multiplex PCR. This sample has 25,000 to 30,000 clones, with about 76% found just once.

This chain links TRBV18 with TRBJ1-1, with D unresolved. This sequence was found in a man in his forties or fifties with glioma. The input for sequencing was PBMCs, taken from a glioma patient whose treatment included an IDH1 peptide vaccine. The CDR3 DNA reads TGTGCCAGCTCACCCTCTGAGACTGAAGCTTTCTTT. Its protein product is CASSPSETEAFF.